Below are 17 T cell receptor beta chains sequenced from a single sample in a study of T cell repertoires in cytomegalovirus infection. These receptors have no identified antigens. TCRdb analysed the reads with MiXCR anew, one entry per CDR3 protein. The data hold tens of thousands of distinct CDR3 sequences, with about 27% observed a single time. The sample consisted of CD8+ T cells from cultured PBMCs, taken from culture after CMV antigen stimulation. Receptors originate from a human donor in good health (CMV status not recorded). Some clones in this sample may be carry-over from other donors' samples.

This chain links TRBV25-1 with TRBJ1-4; no clear D. This CDR3 has 15 amino acids. V shed 2 bases and J shed 2 bases, with 9 bases lying between them. Germline lookup yields CDR1 MGHDK and CDR2 SYGVNS. The CDR3, as DNA: TGTGCCAGCAGTGAACTAAGGACTACTAATGAAAAACTGTTTTTT. This codes for CASSELRTTNEKLFF.

This clonotype was counted only a few times. This chain joins TRBV7-3 and TRBJ2-7, with D possibly TRBD2 on 5 matching bases. Trimming left V 5 bases short and J 7 bases short, with 12 bases between. The CDR3 extends over 12 amino acids. Germline CDR1 and CDR2: SGHTA and FQGTGA. The CDR3 is CASSDLRVEQYF. The CDR3 DNA reads TGTGCCAGCAGCGACTTGAGGGTTGAGCAGTACTTC.

In this sample, this clonotype turned up many times. The V and J genes are TRBV4-3 and TRBJ2-1; 11 positions match TRBD2. In germline, CDR1 is LGHNA, CDR2 YSLEER. The CDR3 is 17 residues long. Trimming at V came to 3 bases and at J to 6 bases, leaving 10 bases not matched to a gene. The CDR3 region has the DNA TGCGCCAGCAGCCAGAACATACTAGCGGGGGAGCTCAATGAGCAGTTCTTC. This translates into CASSQNILAGELNEQFF.

The rearrangement joins TRBV9 to TRBJ1-2; 12 bases align to TRBD1. The ends lost 2 bases at V and 3 bases at J; junction bases unmatched: 8. The CDR3 length is 17 residues. Per germline, CDR1 SGDLS and CDR2 YYNGEE. CDR3 in amino acids: CASSVSGTGGADYGYTF. The CDR3 bases are TGTGCCAGCAGCGTTTCCGGGACAGGGGGCGCCGACTATGGCTACACCTTC.

This clonotype was recorded a few times. The chain recombines TRBV6-1 with TRBJ1-6; no clear D gene. Germline loops: CDR1 MNHNS, CDR2 SASEGT. Trimming shortened V by 3 bases and J by 4 bases, and 7 bases separated the two germline ends. This CDR3 is built from 14 residues. DNA of the CDR3: TGTGCCAGCAGTGAGGACGGTTATAATTCACCCCTCCACTTT. Protein sequence: CASSEDGYNSPLHF.

The chain joins TRBV28 to TRBJ2-7, with 7 bases identical to TRBD1. CDR3 length: 14 residues. CDR1 and CDR2 from the germline V gene are MDHEN and SYDVKM. The trim removed 3 bases at V and 3 bases at J, leaving 5 bases unmatched. DNA of the CDR3: TGTGCCAGCAGTTTGGGACAGACTCTCTACGAGCAGTACTTC. Residues: CASSLGQTLYEQYF.

This clonotype was seen more than once but under ten times. The chain is built from TRBV20-1 and TRBJ2-7; 8 bases match TRBD2. Trimming cost V 2 bases and J 3 bases; bases outside gene matches: 6. This CDR3 has 14 residues. Germline V gene data show CDR1 as DFQATT and CDR2 as SNEGSKA (reference sequence). Here the CDR3 DNA reads TGCAGTGCTAGAAAGACTAGCGCCGGCTACGAGCAGTACTTC. As protein: CSARKTSAGYEQYF.

This clonotype has a count of ten or more. J is TRBJ1-4 and V is TRBV12-3 or TRBV12-4, with no clear D. The CDR3 sequence is 15 residues long. The V gene lost 5 bases and the J gene lost 8 bases, with 18 bases spanning the gap. CDR3 sequence reads: CASSPRLNRREKLFF. CDR3 nucleotides: TGTGCCAGCAGTCCTCGCCTAAATCGGCGGGAAAAACTGTTTTTT.

V gene TRBV7-2 combines with J gene TRBJ1-4; TRBD1 matches 7 bases. Germline CDR1 and CDR2: SGHTA and FQGNSA. Trimming at V came to 5 bases and at J to 8 bases, leaving 8 bases not matched to a gene. CDR3 length: 14 residues. CDR3 region: CASSLRQGEEKLFF. The CDR3 DNA reads TGTGCCAGCAGCCTCAGACAGGGAGAGGAAAAACTGTTTTTT.

This clonotype has more than one count but fewer than ten. The V and J genes are TRBV28 and TRBJ2-1; 8 nucleotides agree with TRBD2. Losses at the gene ends were 4 bases for V and 16 bases for J; bases not matched to a gene: 6. The CDR3 runs 11 residues. From germline, CDR1 is MDHEN and CDR2 SYDVKM. The CDR3 here is CASSSKRGCFF. As DNA, the CDR3 is TGTGCCAGCAGTTCTAAGCGGGGGTGTTTCTTC.

This clonotype has at least ten counts. This chain links TRBV6-1 with TRBJ2-5, with 8 bases that match TRBD1. The V gene's germline CDR1 is MNHNS and CDR2 SASEGT. CDR3 length: 14 amino acids. V dropped 5 bases and J dropped 1; count of bases not matched to a gene: 3. Written as DNA, the CDR3 is TGTGCCAGCAGTTTACAGGGGGTCCAAGAGACCCAGTACTTC. Protein: CASSLQGVQETQYF.

This clonotype was seen at least ten times. This sequence joins TRBV7-8 and TRBJ1-2; possible D gene TRBD1, 6 bases. This CDR3 has 14 amino acids. The V end lost 5 bases, the J end lost 4 bases, and 14 bases lay between the germline ends. Germline V lookup: CDR1 SGHVS, CDR2 FQNEAQ. The CDR3 here is CASSPPDRIYGYTF. In nucleotides, the CDR3 is TGTGCCAGCAGCCCTCCGGACAGAATCTATGGCTACACCTTC.

Many counts were recorded for this clonotype. The chain employs TRBV7-2 and TRBJ1-3; TRBD1 is a possible D gene (6 bases). Trimming pared 3 bases from V and 1 base from J, leaving 10 bases between. Looked up from germline, CDR1 is SGHTA and CDR2 is FQGNSA. This CDR3 is 15 amino acids long. The DNA for the CDR3 is TGTGCCAGCAGCTTGAAGGGGGGGTCTGGAAACACCATATATTTT. Residues: CASSLKGGSGNTIYF.

In its sample, this clonotype was seen a few times. The gene calls are TRBV19 and TRBJ1-5; TRBD1 might be the D (6 bases). The CDR3 runs to 15 residues. Germline CDR1 LNHDA, CDR2 SQIVND (reference sequence). The V and J ends lost 3 bases and 7 bases respectively, with 16 bases between them. The CDR3 loop reads CASSIVTDSWQPQHF. In DNA form, the CDR3 reads TGTGCCAGTAGTATCGTAACGGACAGTTGGCAGCCCCAGCATTTT.

The chain links TRBV7-2 to TRBJ1-6; 10 bases map to TRBD1. CDR3 length: 15 amino acids. V shed 7 bases, J shed 7 bases, and the junction held 7 bases outside the gene matches. CDR1 SGHTA and CDR2 FQGNSA come from the germline V gene. The CDR3 DNA is TGTGCCAGCACCAGACCGGGACAGGGGAATTCACCCCTCCACTTT. It translates to CASTRPGQGNSPLHF.

CDR3 sequence: CSASPRGWVSNQPQHF. In DNA, the CDR3 is TGCAGTGCCAGCCCCCGAGGTTGGGTAAGCAATCAGCCCCAGCATTTT. The chain recombines TRBV20-1 with TRBJ1-5; no firm D call. The germline V gene encodes CDR1 DFQATT and CDR2 SNEGSKA (reference sequence). The V end was cut by 6 bases, the J end by 1 base, with 19 bases between. The CDR3 has 16 residues.

This clonotype was observed at least ten times. The V call is TRBV20-1, the J call TRBJ2-1; D possibly uses TRBD1 or TRBD2 (5 bases each). Germline V gives CDR1 DFQATT, CDR2 SNEGSKA (reference sequence). V was clipped by 6 bases and J by 6 bases, with 12 bases between them. This CDR3 contains 12 residues. Here the CDR3 reads CSARGEGNEQFF. For the CDR3, the DNA is TGCAGTGCAAGGGGCGAGGGCAATGAGCAGTTCTTC.